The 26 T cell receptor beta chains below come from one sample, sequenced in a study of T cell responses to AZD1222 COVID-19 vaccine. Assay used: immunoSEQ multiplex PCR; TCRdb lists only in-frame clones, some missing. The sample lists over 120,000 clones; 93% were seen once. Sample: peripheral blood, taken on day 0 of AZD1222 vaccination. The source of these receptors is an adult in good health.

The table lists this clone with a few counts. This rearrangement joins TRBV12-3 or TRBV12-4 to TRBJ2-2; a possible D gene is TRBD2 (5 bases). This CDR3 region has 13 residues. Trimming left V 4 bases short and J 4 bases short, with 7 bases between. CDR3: CASSSGFTGELFF. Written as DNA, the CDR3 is TGTGCCAGCAGTTCGGGGTTCACCGGGGAGCTGTTTTTT.

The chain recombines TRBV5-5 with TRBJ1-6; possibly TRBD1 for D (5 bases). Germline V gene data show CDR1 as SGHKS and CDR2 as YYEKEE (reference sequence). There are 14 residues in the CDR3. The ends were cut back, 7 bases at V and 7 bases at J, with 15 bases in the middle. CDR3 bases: TGTGCCAGCGACCGGGACGGCGCAAATTCACCCCTCCACTTT. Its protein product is CASDRDGANSPLHF.

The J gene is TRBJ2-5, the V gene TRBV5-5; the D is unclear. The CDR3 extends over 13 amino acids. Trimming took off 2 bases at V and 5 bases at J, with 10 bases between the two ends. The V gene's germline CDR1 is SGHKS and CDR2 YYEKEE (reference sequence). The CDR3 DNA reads TGTGCCAGCAGCTTTGGTCCTAGGGAGACCCAGTACTTC. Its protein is CASSFGPRETQYF. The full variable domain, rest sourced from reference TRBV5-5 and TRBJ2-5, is DAGVTQSPTHLIKTRGQQVTLRCSPISGHKSVSWYQQVLGQGPQFIFQYYEKEERGRGNFPDRFSARQFPNYSSELNVNALLLGDSALYLCASSFGPRETQYFGPGTRLLVL.

CDR3: CASSIRQFMNTEAFF. In nucleotides, the CDR3 is TGTGCCAGTAGCATTAGACAGTTCATGAACACTGAAGCTTTCTTT. This rearrangement joins TRBV19 to TRBJ1-1; tentative D call: TRBD1 (5 bases). Germline V gene data show CDR1 as LNHDA and CDR2 as SQIVND (reference sequence). Trimming left V 6 bases short and J 0 bases short, with 14 bases between. The CDR3 spans 15 residues. The variable domain in full, with the rest retrieved from reference TRBV19 and TRBJ1-1, is DGGITQSPKYLFRKEGQNVTLSCEQNLNHDAMYWYRQDPGQGLRLIYYSQIVNDFQKGDIAEGYSVSREKKESFPLTVTSAQKNPTAFYLCASSIRQFMNTEAFFGQGTRLTVV.

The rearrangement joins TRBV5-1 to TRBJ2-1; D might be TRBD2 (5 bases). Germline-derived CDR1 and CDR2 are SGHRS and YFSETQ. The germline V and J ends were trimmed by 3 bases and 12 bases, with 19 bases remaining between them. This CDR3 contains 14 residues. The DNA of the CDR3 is TGCGCCAGCAGCTCGGCTAGCACCGATTTTATGCAGTTCTTC. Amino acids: CASSSASTDFMQFF.

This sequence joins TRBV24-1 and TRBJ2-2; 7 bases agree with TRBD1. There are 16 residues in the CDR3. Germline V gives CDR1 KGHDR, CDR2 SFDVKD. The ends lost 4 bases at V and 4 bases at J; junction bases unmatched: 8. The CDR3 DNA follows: TGTGCCACCAGTGACCCAGGGGGAGTTGTCACCGGGGAGCTGTTTTTT. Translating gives CATSDPGGVVTGELFF.

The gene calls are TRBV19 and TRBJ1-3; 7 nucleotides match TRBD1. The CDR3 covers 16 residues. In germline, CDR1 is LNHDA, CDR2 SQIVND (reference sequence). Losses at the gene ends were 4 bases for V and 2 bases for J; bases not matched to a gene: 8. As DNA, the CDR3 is TGTGCCAGTAGTACCGAGCAGGGGGTTGCTGGAAACACCATATATTTT. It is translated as CASSTEQGVAGNTIYF.

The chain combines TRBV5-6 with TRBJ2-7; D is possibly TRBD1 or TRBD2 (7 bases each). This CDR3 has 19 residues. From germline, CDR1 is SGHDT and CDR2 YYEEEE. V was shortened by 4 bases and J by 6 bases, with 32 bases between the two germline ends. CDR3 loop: CASSGYRGRGGSRNSEQYF. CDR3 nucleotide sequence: TGTGCCAGCAGCGGATACAGGGGTCGTGGCGGGAGTAGGAATAGCGAGCAGTACTTC.

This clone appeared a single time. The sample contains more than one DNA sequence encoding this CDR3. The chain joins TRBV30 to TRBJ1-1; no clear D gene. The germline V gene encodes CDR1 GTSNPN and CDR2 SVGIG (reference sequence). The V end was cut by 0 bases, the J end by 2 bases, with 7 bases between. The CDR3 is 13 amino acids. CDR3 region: CAWSVSLNTEAFF. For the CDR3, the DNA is TGTGCCTGGAGTGTCTCCCTCAACACTGAAGCTTTCTTT. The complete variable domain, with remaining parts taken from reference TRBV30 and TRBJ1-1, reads SQTIHQWPATLVQPVGSPLSLECTVEGTSNPNLYWYRQAAGRGLQLLFYSVGIGQISSEVPQNLSASRPQDRQFILSSKKLLLSDSGFYLCAWSVSLNTEAFFGQGTRLTVV.

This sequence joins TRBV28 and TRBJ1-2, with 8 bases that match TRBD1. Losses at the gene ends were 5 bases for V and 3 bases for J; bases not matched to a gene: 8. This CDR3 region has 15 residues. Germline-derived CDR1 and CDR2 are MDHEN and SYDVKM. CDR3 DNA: TGTGCCAGCAGTACCTACAGGGGGACCCACTATGGCTACACCTTC. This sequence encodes CASSTYRGTHYGYTF.

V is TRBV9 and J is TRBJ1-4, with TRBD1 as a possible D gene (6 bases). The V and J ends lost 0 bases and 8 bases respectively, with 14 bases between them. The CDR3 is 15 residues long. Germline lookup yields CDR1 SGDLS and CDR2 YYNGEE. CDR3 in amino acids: CASSVDMGAKEKLFF. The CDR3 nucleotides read TGTGCCAGCAGCGTAGATATGGGGGCGAAGGAAAAACTGTTTTTT.

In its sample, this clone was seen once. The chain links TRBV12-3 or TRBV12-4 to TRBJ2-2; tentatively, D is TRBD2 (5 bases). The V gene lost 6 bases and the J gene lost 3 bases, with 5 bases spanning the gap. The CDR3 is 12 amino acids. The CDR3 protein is CASRRDTGELFF. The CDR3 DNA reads TGTGCCAGCAGGAGGGACACCGGGGAGCTGTTTTTT.

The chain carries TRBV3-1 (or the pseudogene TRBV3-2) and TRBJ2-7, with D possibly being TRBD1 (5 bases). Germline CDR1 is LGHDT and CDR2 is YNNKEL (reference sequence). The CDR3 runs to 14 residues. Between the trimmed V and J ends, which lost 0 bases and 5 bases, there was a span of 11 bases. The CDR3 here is CASSQDFQGHEQYF. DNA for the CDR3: TGTGCCAGCAGCCAAGACTTCCAGGGCCACGAGCAGTACTTC.

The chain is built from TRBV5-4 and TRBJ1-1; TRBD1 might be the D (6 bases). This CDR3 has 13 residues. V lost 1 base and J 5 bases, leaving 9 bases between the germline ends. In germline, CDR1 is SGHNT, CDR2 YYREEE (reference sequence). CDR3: CASSLNRDTEAFF. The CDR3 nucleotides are TGTGCCAGCAGCTTGAACAGGGATACTGAAGCTTTCTTT.

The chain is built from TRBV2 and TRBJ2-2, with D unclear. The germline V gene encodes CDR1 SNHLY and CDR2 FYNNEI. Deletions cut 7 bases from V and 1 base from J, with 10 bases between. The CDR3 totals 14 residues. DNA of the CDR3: TGTGCCAGCACCACAACACGGAACACCGGGGAGCTGTTTTTT. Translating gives CASTTTRNTGELFF.

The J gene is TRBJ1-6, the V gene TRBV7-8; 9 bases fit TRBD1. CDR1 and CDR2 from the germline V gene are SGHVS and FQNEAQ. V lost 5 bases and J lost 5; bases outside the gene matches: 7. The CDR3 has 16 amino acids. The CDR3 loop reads CASSQDRGFHNSPLHF. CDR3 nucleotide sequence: TGTGCCAGCAGCCAAGACAGGGGGTTTCATAATTCACCCCTCCACTTT.

CDR3 loop: CASSEPSSGRFEQYF. CDR3 nucleotide sequence: TGTGCCAGCAGTGAACCGTCTAGCGGGAGGTTCGAGCAGTACTTC. The V call is TRBV6-1, the J call TRBJ2-7; 11 nucleotides align to TRBD2. The V segment lost 2 bases and the J segment 6 bases; nucleotides outside the gene matches: 6. Germline V gene lookup returns CDR1 MNHNS and CDR2 SASEGT. The CDR3 consists of 15 residues.

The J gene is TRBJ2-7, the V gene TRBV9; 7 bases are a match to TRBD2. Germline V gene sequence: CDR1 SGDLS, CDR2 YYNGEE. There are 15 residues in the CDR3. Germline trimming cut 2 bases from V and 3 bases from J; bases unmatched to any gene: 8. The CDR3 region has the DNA TGTGCCAGCAGCGTGGCCCCCTCTAGCGGCTACGAGCAGTACTTC. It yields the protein CASSVAPSSGYEQYF.

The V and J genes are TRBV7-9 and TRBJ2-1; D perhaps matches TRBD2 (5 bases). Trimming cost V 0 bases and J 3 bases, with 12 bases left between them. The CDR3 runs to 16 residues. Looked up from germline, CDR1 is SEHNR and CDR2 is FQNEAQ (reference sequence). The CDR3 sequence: CASSLAARVLYNEQFF. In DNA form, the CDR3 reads TGTGCCAGCAGCTTAGCGGCGCGGGTCCTCTACAATGAGCAGTTCTTC.

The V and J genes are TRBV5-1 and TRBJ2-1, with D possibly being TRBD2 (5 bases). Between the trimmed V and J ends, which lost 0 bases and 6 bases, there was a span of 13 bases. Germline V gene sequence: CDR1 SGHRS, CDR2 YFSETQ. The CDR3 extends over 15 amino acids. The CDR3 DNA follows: TGCGCCAGCAGCTTGGTTACCGGGGAAAGCAATGAGCAGTTCTTC. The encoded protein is CASSLVTGESNEQFF.

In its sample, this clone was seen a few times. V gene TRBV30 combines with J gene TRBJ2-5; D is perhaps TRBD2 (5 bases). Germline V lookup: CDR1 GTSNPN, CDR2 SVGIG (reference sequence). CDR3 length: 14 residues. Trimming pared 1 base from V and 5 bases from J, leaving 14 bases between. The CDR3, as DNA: TGTGCCTGGAGTGCCCCGCGAGGGTCGGAGACCCAGTACTTC. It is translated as CAWSAPRGSETQYF.

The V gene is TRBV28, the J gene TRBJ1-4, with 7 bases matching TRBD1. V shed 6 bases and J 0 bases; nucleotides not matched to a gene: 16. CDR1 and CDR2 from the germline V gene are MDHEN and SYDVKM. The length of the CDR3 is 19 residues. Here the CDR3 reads CASSFIDFTGATTNEKLFF. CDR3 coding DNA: TGTGCCAGCAGCTTCATTGACTTTACAGGGGCGACAACTAATGAAAAACTGTTTTTT.

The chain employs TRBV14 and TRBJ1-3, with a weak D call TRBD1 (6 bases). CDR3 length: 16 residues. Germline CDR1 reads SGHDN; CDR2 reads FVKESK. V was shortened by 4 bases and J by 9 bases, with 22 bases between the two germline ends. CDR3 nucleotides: TGTGCCAGCAGCCCTAGACCCCAGCACTTAGGGGGCACCATATATTTT. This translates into CASSPRPQHLGGTIYF.

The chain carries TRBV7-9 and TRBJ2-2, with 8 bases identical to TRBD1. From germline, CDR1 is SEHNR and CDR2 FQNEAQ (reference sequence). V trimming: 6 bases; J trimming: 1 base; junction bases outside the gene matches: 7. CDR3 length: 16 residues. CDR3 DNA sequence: TGTGCCAGCAGGGGACATGGACAGGGGAACACCGGGGAGCTGTTTTTT. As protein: CASRGHGQGNTGELFF.

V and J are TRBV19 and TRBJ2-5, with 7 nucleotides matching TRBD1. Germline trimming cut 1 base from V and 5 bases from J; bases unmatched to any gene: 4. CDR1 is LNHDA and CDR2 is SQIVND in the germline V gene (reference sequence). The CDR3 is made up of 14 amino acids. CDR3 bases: TGTGCCAGTAGTATAGCACAGGGGTCCGAGACCCAGTACTTC. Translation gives CASSIAQGSETQYF.

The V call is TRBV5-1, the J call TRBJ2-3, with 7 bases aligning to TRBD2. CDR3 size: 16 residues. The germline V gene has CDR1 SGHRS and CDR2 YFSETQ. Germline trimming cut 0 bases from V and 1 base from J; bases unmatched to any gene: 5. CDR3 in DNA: TGCGCCAGCAGCTTGGCCCCCAGCGGGGGCACAGATACGCAGTATTTT. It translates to CASSLAPSGGTDTQYF.